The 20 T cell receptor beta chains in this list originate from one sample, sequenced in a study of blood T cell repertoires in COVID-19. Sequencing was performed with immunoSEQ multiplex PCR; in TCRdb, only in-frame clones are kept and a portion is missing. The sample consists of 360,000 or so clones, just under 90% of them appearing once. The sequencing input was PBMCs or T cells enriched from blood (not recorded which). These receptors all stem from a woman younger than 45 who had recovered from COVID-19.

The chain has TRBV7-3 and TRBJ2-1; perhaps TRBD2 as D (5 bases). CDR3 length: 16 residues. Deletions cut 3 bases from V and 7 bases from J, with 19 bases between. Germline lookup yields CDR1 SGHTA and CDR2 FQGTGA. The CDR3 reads CASSLRRRGIGNEQFF. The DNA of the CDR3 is TGTGCCAGCAGCTTGAGAAGGAGAGGGATCGGGAATGAGCAGTTCTTC.

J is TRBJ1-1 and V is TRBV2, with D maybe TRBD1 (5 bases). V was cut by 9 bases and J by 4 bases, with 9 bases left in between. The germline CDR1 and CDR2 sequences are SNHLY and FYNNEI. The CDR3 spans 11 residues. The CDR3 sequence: CASRGGTEAFF. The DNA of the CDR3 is TGTGCCAGTCGGGGGGGCACTGAAGCTTTCTTT.

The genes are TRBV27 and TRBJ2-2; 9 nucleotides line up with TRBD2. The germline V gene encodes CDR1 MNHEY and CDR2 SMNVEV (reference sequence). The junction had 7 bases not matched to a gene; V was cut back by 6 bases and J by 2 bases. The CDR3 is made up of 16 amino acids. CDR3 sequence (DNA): TGTGCCAGCAGAACCCTTAGCGGGGGTAACACCGGGGAGCTGTTTTTT. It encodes CASRTLSGGNTGELFF.

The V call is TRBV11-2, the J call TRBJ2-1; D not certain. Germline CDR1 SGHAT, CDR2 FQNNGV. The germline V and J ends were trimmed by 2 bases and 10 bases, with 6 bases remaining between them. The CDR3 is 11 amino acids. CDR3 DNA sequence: TGTGCCAGCAGCTTACGAGCGGAGCAGTTCTTC. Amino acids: CASSLRAEQFF.

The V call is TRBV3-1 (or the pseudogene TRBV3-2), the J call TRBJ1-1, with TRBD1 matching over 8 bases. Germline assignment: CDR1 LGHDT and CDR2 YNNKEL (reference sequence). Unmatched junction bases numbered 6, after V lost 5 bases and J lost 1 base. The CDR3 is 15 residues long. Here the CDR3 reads CASSADRGPNTEAFF. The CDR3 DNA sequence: TGTGCCAGCAGCGCAGACAGGGGTCCGAACACTGAAGCTTTCTTT.

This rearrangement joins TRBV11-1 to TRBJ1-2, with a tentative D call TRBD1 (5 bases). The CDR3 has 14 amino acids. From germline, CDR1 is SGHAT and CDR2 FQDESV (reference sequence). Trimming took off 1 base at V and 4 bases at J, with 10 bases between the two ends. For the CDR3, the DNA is TGTGCCAGCAGCTTAGGAGACAGCGCCTATGGCTACACCTTC. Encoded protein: CASSLGDSAYGYTF.

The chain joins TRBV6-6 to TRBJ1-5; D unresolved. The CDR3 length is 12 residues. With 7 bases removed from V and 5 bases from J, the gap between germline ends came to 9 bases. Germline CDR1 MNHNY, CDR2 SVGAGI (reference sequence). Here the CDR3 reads CASNLLYQPQHF. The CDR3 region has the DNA TGTGCCAGCAATTTACTATATCAGCCCCAGCATTTT.

The DNA of the CDR3 is TGTGCCAGCAGTGAAGCGCTCATAGGGGGTAGGAACACTGAAGCTTTCTTT. Its translation is CASSEALIGGRNTEAFF. The chain uses TRBV2 and TRBJ1-1, with a tentative D call TRBD1 (6 bases). The germline CDR1 and CDR2 sequences are SNHLY and FYNNEI. This CDR3 comprises 17 residues. The germline V and J ends were trimmed by 0 bases and 1 base, with 15 bases remaining between them.

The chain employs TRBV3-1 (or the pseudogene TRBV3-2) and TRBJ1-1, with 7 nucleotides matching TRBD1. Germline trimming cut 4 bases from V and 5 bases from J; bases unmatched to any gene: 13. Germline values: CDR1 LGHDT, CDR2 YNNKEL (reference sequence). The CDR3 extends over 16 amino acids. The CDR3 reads CASSLYPTGRITEAFF. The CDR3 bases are TGTGCCAGCAGCCTCTACCCGACAGGGAGAATTACTGAAGCTTTCTTT.

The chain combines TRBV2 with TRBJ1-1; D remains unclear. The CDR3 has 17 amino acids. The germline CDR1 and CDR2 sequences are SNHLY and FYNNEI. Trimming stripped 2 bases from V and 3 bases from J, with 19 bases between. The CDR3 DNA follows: TGTGCCAGCAGTGAAATAAAGATCGGGGTATGGGACACTGAAGCTTTCTTT. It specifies CASSEIKIGVWDTEAFF.

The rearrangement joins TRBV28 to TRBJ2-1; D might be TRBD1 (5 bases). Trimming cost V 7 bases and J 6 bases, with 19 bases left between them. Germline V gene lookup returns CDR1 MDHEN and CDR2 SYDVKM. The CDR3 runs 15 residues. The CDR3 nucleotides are TGTGCCAGCAAAGGGGCCGCAGAACCCGCCAATGAGCAGTTCTTC. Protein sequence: CASKGAAEPANEQFF.

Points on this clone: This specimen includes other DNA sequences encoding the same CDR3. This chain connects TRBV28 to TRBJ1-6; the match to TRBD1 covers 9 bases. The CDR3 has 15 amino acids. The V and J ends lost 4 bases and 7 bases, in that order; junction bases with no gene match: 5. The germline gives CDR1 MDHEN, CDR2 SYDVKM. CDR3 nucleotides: TGTGCCAGCAGTTCCCCGGGACAGGGAAATTCACCCCTCCACTTT. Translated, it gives CASSSPGQGNSPLHF.

The CDR3 DNA reads as TGTGCCAGCAGCTTGGGCGGGGACCCCGGGGCCAACGTCCTGACTTTC. This codes for CASSLGGDPGANVLTF. The chain recombines TRBV5-4 with TRBJ2-6; TRBD2 is a possible D gene (6 bases). Germline CDR1 is SGHNT and CDR2 is YYREEE (reference sequence). This CDR3 has 16 amino acids. V was shortened by 0 bases and J by 4 bases, with 11 bases between the two germline ends.

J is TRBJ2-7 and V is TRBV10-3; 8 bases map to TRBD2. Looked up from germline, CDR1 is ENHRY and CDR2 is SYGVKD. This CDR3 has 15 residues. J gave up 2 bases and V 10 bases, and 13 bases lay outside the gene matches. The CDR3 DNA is TGTGCCACATCGGGGGGGCAGGGCGCCCCCTACGAGCAGTACTTC. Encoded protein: CATSGGQGAPYEQYF.

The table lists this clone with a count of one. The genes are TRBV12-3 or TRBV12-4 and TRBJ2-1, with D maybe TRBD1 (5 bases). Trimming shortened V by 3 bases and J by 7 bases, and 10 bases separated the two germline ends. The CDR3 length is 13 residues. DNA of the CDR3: TGTGCCAGCAGTTTTAGGTCAGGGAATGAGCAGTTCTTC. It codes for CASSFRSGNEQFF.

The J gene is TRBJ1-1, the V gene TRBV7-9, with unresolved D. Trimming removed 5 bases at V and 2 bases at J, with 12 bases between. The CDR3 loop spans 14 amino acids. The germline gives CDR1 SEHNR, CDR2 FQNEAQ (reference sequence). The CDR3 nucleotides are TGTGCCAGCAGCCCTGGTCGGGTAAACACTGAAGCTTTCTTT. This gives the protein CASSPGRVNTEAFF.

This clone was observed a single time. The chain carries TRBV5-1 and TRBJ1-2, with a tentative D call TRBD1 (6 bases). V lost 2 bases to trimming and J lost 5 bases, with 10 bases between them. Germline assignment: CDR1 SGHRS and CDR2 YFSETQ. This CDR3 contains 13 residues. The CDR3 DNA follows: TGCGCCAGCAGCTTCTCAGGGGAGTATGGCTACACCTTC. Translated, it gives CASSFSGEYGYTF. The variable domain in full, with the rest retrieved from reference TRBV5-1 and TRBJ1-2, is KAGVTQTPRYLIKTRGQQVTLSCSPISGHRSVSWYQQTPGQGLQFLFEYFSETQRNKGNFPGRFSGRQFSNSRSEMNVSTLELGDSALYLCASSFSGEYGYTFGSGTRLTVV.

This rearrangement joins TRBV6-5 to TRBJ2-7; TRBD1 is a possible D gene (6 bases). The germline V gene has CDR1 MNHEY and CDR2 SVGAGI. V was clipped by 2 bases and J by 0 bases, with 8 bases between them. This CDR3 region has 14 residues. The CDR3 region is CASSYGRGSYEQYF. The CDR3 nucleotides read TGTGCCAGCAGTTACGGCAGGGGCTCCTACGAGCAGTACTTC.

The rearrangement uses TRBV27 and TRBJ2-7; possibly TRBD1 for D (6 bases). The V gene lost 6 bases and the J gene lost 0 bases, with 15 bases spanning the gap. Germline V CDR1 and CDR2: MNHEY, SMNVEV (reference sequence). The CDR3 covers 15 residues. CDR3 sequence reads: CASSLKGENSYEQYF. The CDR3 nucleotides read TGTGCCAGCAGCTTGAAGGGGGAGAACTCCTACGAGCAGTACTTC.

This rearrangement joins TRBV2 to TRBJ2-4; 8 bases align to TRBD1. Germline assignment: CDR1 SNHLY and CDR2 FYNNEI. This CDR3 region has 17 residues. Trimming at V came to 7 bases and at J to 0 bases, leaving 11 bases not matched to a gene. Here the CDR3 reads CASTGGEVGLAKNIQYF. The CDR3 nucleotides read TGTGCCAGCACAGGGGGCGAAGTCGGTTTAGCCAAAAACATTCAGTACTTC.